The clone carrying this TCR beta chain was counted ten times or more. The draw of peripheral blood yielded 8.5 to 10 milliliters from each donor. The data were taken from a study of blood T cells in healthy people across ages. A second about 6 to 11 cycle PCR used barcoded and J-beta primers. A single record per CDR3 protein comes from TCRdb applying MiXCR to the 5' RACE reads. Here the sample spans about a million distinct CDR3 sequences, 35% to 45% being singletons. The clonotype originates from a man aged 18-30 years in good health. The material sequenced was blood.

CDR3 sequence: CSVKTASYNEQFF. CDR3 sequence (DNA): TGCAGCGTCAAGACTGCGTCCTACAATGAGCAGTTCTTC. V and J are TRBV29-1 and TRBJ2-1; D gene unclear. The CDR3 totals 13 residues. Trimming left V 6 bases short and J 1 base short, with 10 bases between. The germline CDR1 and CDR2 sequences are SQVTM and ANQGSEA.